These T cell receptor beta chains were read from a single sample in a study of blood T cell repertoires in COVID-19. Here immunoSEQ multiplex PCR was the method, and the copy in TCRdb shows in-frame clones only, minus some. Seen here are 90,000 or so clones, approximately 92% observed once, and the top ten hold 5% to 5.5%. The sequencing sample was made of peripheral blood. All receptors come from a woman aged 80 or over with active COVID-19. Both conserved end residues are trimmed from each CDR3.

V gene,J gene,CDR3 protein
TRBV29-1,TRBJ2-1,SFKYNEQF
TRBV27,TRBJ1-6,ASTLGGGLNSPLH
TRBV7-2,TRBJ2-2,ASTWARNTGELF
TRBV11-2,TRBJ2-7,ASSLVLAGAYEQY
TRBV4-1,TRBJ2-1,ASSQESSGAGNEQF
TRBV18,TRBJ1-1,ASSPNRENTEAF
TRBV7-7,TRBJ2-5,ASSPDRLETQY
TRBV19,TRBJ2-5,ASSMTGTSGGRTQY
TRBV27,TRBJ1-6,ASGQARGNSPLH
TRBV6-6,TRBJ1-1,ASSYATATEAF
TRBV12-3/TRBV12-4,TRBJ2-7,ASSSLYEQY
TRBV5-1,TRBJ1-2,ASSLTVDYGYT
TRBV5-1,TRBJ2-1,ASSLDPSGTSEQF
TRBV19,TRBJ1-6,ASSTPGQGASPLH
TRBV5-1,TRBJ2-1,ASSLYLAGDEQF
TRBV27,TRBJ2-3,ATSGQGANTQY
TRBV27,TRBJ1-5,ASSRTGNQPQH
TRBV6-2/TRBV6-3,TRBJ1-3,ASSREDLSSGNTIY
TRBV11-2,TRBJ2-7,ASSLRGIEQY
TRBV6-1,TRBJ1-5,ASSEVAGGSNQPQH
TRBV4-1,TRBJ1-1,ASSQVGTGLTEAF
TRBV19,TRBJ1-5,ASSHRGNQPQH
TRBV7-2,TRBJ2-3,ASSPLVGAGGTQY
TRBV5-1,TRBJ1-3,ASSVDMTPSGNTIY
TRBV3-1/TRBV3-2,TRBJ2-3,ASSQIAGGTGTQY
TRBV27,TRBJ2-1,ASSLLSTSREWLNYNEQF
TRBV6-2/TRBV6-3,TRBJ2-7,ASSYGRVEQY
TRBV28,TRBJ1-3,ASSTAGGGPGNTIY
TRBV9,TRBJ2-1,ASSAETSGAREQF
TRBV2,TRBJ1-3,ATSRQGNTIY
TRBV9,TRBJ1-1,ASSPTGGLTEAF
TRBV7-8,TRBJ2-6,ASSLGAPLSGANVLT
TRBV29-1,TRBJ1-2,SVGGRGGYT
TRBV6-2/TRBV6-3,TRBJ2-1,ASSYISTEWTPQF
TRBV4-3,TRBJ2-7,ASSSNRGAIEQY
TRBV6-5,TRBJ2-2,ASMTDRATGELF
TRBV24-1,TRBJ2-7,ATSDPDTNYEQY
TRBV9,TRBJ2-7,ASSAGTSGTYEQY
TRBV15,TRBJ1-4,ATSRDPGSNEKLF
TRBV21-1,TRBJ2-3,ASSPERKAATDTQY
TRBV28,TRBJ1-1,ASSPNRGRGTEAF
TRBV13,TRBJ2-5,ASSHAGTGIQETQY
TRBV7-9,TRBJ2-5,ASSSTGGETQY
TRBV5-8,TRBJ2-5,ASNFGLAGGETQY
TRBV5-4,TRBJ2-7,ASSSDRGVYEQY
TRBV9,TRBJ2-5,ASSVAGTGGQETQY
TRBV6-5,TRBJ2-7,ASSYSFGWNSHEQY
TRBV7-9,TRBJ2-3,ASSLVLAGGPDTQY
TRBV6-5,TRBJ1-1,ASSKIRTGGEAF
TRBV28,TRBJ1-2,ASSPDRYYGYT
TRBV24-1,TRBJ2-1,ATSVSSGAYNEQF
TRBV19,TRBJ2-5,ASSAASTSGRTETQY
TRBV6-5,TRBJ2-7,ASSPYDGGRDEQY
TRBV7-2,TRBJ2-7,ASSSRLAVSPYEQY
TRBV11-3,TRBJ1-6,ASSLVGSQHNSYNSPLH
TRBV28,TRBJ2-6,ASSAPSLGLSGANVLT
TRBV5-6,TRBJ1-6,ASARQSSYNSPLH
TRBV6-5,TRBJ2-1,ASSYPLAGGGGEQF
TRBV28,TRBJ1-1,ASSPLGQKNTEAF
TRBV5-6,TRBJ2-5,ASSASGTGGVGTQY